A single T cell receptor beta chain is shown here with its context. For each CDR3 protein, TCRdb gives one entry from its re-call of the 5' RACE reads, without DNA. The sample features tens of thousands of distinct CDR3 sequences, with approximately 7% in its top ten. Looked up from germline, CDR1 is ENHRY and CDR2 is SYGVKD. The CDR3 length is 14 residues. The sample is drawn from a study of monozygotic twins with inflammatory bowel disease. This chain links TRBV10-3 with TRBJ2-7; TCRdb gives TRBD1 as the D gene, but with no DNA this cannot be confirmed. The sequence came from a human donor with ulcerative colitis or Crohn's disease, or a healthy co-twin of an affected twin (not recorded which). Material for sequencing was blood. CDR3 sequence reads: CAISDGTGSYEQYF.